This TCR beta chain was documented in a study of cytomegalovirus exposure and HLA in healthy donors. About this clone itself: Its antigen remains unidentified.

Study-wide results and limits: Exclusion as indistinguishable affected some V segments, including TRBV6-2 and TRBV6-3. Later analysis showed TCR association rates varying by HLA locus, highest for DRB1 and lowest for HLA-C. Most TCRs appeared rarely, but some public TCRs recurred in many donors.

V was trimmed by 5 bases and J by 1 base, leaving 8 bases between them. The CDR3 runs 13 residues. Germline-derived CDR1 and CDR2 are SNHLY and FYNNEI. Primers for the PCR totalled 60 Vbeta and 13 Jbeta. TCRdb keeps only in-frame clones here, not all; method: immunoSEQ multiplex PCR. Of over 100,000 clones in the sample, roughly 82% are singletons; the top ten hold around 4%. The material sequenced was PBMCs. The TCR sequence derives from a male donor in good health and CMV-seropositive. This chain links TRBV2 with TRBJ1-1; D is possibly TRBD1 (5 bases). The CDR3 DNA reads as TGTGCCAGCAGTTACAGGCCGAACACTGAAGCTTTCTTT. Translated: CASSYRPNTEAFF.